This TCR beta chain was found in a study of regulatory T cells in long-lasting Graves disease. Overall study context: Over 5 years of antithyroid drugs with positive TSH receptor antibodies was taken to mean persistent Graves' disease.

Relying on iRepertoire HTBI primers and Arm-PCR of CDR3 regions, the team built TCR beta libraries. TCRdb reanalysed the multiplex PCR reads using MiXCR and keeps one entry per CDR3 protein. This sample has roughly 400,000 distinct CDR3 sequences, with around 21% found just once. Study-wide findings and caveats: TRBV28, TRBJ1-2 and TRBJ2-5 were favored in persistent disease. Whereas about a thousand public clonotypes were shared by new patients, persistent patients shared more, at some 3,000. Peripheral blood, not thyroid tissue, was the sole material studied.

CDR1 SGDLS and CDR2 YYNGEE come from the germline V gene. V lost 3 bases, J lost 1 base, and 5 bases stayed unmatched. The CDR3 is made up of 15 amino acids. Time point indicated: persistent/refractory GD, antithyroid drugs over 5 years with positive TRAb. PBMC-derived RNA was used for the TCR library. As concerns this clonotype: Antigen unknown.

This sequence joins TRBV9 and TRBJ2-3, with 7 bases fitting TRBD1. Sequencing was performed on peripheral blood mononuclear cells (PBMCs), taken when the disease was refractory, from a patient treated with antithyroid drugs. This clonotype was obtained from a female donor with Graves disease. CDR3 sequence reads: CASSATGAGTDTQYF. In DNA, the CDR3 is TGTGCCAGCAGCGCAACAGGGGCAGGCACAGATACGCAGTATTTT.